This T cell receptor (beta chain) was retrieved from a study of blood T cell repertoires in COVID-19. The table came from immunoSEQ multiplex PCR; TCRdb's copy has only in-frame clones and leaves some out. The table includes approximately 190,000 clones, roughly 86% detected once. This CDR3 is built from 14 residues. Germline V gene sequence: CDR1 SGHVS, CDR2 FQNEAQ. The sample taken for sequencing was PBMCs or T cells enriched from blood (not recorded which). The gene calls are TRBV7-8 and TRBJ1-6, with D possibly TRBD1 on 5 matching bases. The receptor's source is a woman aged 40-49 years in a cohort exposed to, infected with or recovered from COVID-19 (not recorded which). The CDR3 loop is CATLREVSNSPLHF. The CDR3 DNA reads as TGTGCAACCCTCAGGGAAGTTTCTAATTCACCCCTCCACTTT.